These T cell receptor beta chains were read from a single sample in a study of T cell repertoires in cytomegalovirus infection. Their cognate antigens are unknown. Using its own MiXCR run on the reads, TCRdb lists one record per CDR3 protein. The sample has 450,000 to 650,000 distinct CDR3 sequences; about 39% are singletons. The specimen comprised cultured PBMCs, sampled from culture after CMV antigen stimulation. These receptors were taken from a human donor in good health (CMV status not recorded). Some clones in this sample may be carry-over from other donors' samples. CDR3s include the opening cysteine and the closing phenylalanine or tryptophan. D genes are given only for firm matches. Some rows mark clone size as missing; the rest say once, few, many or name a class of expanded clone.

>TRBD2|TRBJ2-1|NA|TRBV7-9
TGTGCCAGCAGCTTAGGGGCTAGCGGGAGTCTTGAGCAGTTCTTC
CASSLGASGSLEQFF
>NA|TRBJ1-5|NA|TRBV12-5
TGTGCTAGTGATAACATCCAGGGAATTGCTCAGCCCCAGCATTTT
CASDNIQGIAQPQHF
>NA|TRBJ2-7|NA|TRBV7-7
TGTGCCAGCAGCCCCCCCCGGGACTTGGCTACCTACGAGCAGTACTTC
CASSPPRDLATYEQYF
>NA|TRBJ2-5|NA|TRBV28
TGTGCCAGCAGTTTAGGGGGGATACCCGGGGGGACCCAGTACTTC
CASSLGGIPGGTQYF
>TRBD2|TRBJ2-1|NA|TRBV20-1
TGCAGTGCCCGAGGGCGGGAGGGGTTAGAGCAGTTCTTC
CSARGREGLEQFF
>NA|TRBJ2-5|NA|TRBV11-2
TGTGCCAGCAGCCAAACAGTCTTAGGAGAGACCCAGTACTTC
CASSQTVLGETQYF
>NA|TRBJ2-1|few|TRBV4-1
TGCGCCAGCAGCCAAACCGATGAGCAGTTCTTC
CASSQTDEQFF
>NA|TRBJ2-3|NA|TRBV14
TGTGCCAGCAGCCAACGGTGGGTCACAGATACGCAGTATTTT
CASSQRWVTDTQYF
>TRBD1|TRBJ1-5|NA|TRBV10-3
TGTGCCATCAGTGATACAGGGGAGAATCAGCCCCAGCATTTT
CAISDTGENQPQHF
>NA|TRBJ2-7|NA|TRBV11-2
TGTGCCAGCAGCTCTTCCTACGGATTAGCCCGCGGACTTTACGAGCAGTACTTC
CASSSSYGLARGLYEQYF
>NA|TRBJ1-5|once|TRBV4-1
TGCGCCAGCAGCGAGTATGCGTATAGCAATCAGCCCCAGCATTTT
CASSEYAYSNQPQHF
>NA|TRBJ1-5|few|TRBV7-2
TGTGCCAGCAGCTTTAGCGGTCATAGCAATCAGCCCCAGCATTTT
CASSFSGHSNQPQHF
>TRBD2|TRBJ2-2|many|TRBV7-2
TGTGCCAGCAGCAAAATGGGACTAGCGGGAGATATTGGCGGGGAGCTGTTTTTT
CASSKMGLAGDIGGELFF
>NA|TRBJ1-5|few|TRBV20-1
TGCAGTGCTGGGCGGGGGAGGAGCAATCAGCCCCAGCATTTT
CSAGRGRSNQPQHF
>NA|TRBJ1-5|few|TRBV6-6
TGTGCCAGCACCCGGGGGGGGAATCAGCCCCAGCATTTT
CASTRGGNQPQHF
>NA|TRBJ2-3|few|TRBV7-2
TGTGCCAGCAGCTTAGGGGCGGGGGCTATAGATACGCAGTATTTT
CASSLGAGAIDTQYF
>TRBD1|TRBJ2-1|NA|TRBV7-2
TGTGCCAGCAGTGGGACAGGGGGTAGCTCCTACAATGAGCAGTTCTTC
CASSGTGGSSYNEQFF
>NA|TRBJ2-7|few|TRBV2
TGTGCCAGCAGTGACGGACAGCTGGCCGAGCAGTACTTC
CASSDGQLAEQYF
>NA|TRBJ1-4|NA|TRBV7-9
TGTGCCAGCAGCTTTTCGACAGCAACTAATGAAAAACTGTTTTTT
CASSFSTATNEKLFF
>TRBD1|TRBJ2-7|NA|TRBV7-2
TGTGCCAGCAGCGCACGACAGGGTATCTACGAGCAGTACTTC
CASSARQGIYEQYF
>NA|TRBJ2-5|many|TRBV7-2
TGTGCCAGCAGCTTCGTAACTAGCAGACAAGAGACCCAGTACTTC
CASSFVTSRQETQYF
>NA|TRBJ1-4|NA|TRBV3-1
TGTGCCAGCAGCCCCTACGCGGGGATTAATGAAAAACTGTTTTTT
CASSPYAGINEKLFF
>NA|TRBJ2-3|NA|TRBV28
TGTGCCAGCAGTTTAAACTTCCCTAGCACAGATACGCAGTATTTT
CASSLNFPSTDTQYF
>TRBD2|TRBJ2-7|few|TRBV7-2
TGTGCCAGCAGCTTAAGCACTAGCGGGGGGGGCTCCTACGAGCAGTACTTC
CASSLSTSGGGSYEQYF
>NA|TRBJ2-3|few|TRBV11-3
TGTGCCAGCAGCTCCCACGGAAACACAGATACGCAGTATTTT
CASSSHGNTDTQYF
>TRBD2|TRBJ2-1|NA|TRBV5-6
TGTGCCAGCAGCCCCGGAATAGCGGGAGTCTTTAGTAGGTACAATGAGCAGTTCTTC
CASSPGIAGVFSRYNEQFF
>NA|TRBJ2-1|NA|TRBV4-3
TGCGCCAGCAGCCAACTGGACGGATTCAATGAGCAGTTCTTC
CASSQLDGFNEQFF
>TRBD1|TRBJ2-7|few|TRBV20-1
TGCAGTGCTAGACCACCCCGGGGGTTCCGGGACAGGGGTTACGAGCAGTACTTC
CSARPPRGFRDRGYEQYF
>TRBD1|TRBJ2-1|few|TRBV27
TGTGCCAGCAGTCCAAAGGACAGGAATTACAATGAGCAGTTCTTC
CASSPKDRNYNEQFF
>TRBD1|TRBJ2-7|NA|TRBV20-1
TGCAGTGCTATCCCTCGGGACAGATCCTACGAGCAGTACTTC
CSAIPRDRSYEQYF
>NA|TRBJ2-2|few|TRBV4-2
TGTGCCAGCAGCCAAGATCGGGCGGGCACCGGGGAGCTGTTTTTT
CASSQDRAGTGELFF
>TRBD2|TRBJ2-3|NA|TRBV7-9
TGTGCCAGCAGCCCGCGAGGCGGGAGTATGGATACGCAGTATTTT
CASSPRGGSMDTQYF
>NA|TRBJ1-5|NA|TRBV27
TGTGCCAGCAGCCAGGGTCGGGTCCAGCCCCAGCATTTT
CASSQGRVQPQHF
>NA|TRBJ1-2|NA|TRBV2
TGTGCCAGCAGTGAAATGAGAGGGGCGTCGGTGAGTGGCTACACCTTC
CASSEMRGASVSGYTF
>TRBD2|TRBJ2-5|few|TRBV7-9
TGTGCCAGCAGCCCGCTCGGACTAGCGGGAGTAGTGACCCAGTACTTC
CASSPLGLAGVVTQYF
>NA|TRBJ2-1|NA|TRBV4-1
TGCGCCAGCAGCCAAACCGGGGCCAGCTACAATGAGCAGTTCTTC
CASSQTGASYNEQFF
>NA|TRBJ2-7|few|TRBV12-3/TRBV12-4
TGTGCCAGCAGGTTGGGGAGCTCCTACGAGCAGTACTTC
CASRLGSSYEQYF
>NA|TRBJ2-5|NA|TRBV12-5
TGTGCTAGTGGTTTGGTTCGCGGGGAGACCCAGTACTTC
CASGLVRGETQYF
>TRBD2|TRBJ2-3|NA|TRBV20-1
TGCAGTGCTAGAGTTGGGGGGAGGGCCGATACGCAGTATTTT
CSARVGGRADTQYF
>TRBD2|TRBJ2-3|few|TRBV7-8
TGTGCCAGCAGCTTAACCCGGGGGGGTGAAGATACGCAGTATTTT
CASSLTRGGEDTQYF
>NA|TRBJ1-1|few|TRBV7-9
TGTGCCAGCAGCCCGACGGTGACTGAAGCTTTCTTT
CASSPTVTEAFF
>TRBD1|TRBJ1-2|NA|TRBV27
TGTGCCAGCAGTGACACAGGGGGAAGTGAAGGCTACACCTTC
CASSDTGGSEGYTF